This passage covers 30 T cell receptor beta chains from one sample sequenced in a study of blood T cells in healthy people across ages. Alongside a J-beta primer mix, a sample-barcoded 5' primer served in a second PCR lasting 7 to 11 cycles. TCRdb used MiXCR to reprocess the 5' RACE reads, holding one entry per CDR3 protein. The sample yields approximately 850,000 distinct CDR3 sequences, under 45% seen once. The sequenced material came from blood. The receptors were sampled from a man in his sixties in good health.

This chain connects TRBV14 to TRBJ1-2; possibly TRBD1 for D (6 bases). V shed 4 bases and J shed 4 bases, with 19 bases lying between them. Germline loops: CDR1 SGHDN, CDR2 FVKESK. This CDR3 contains 16 residues. The CDR3 DNA reads TGTGCCAGCAGCCGAGGTGGGGGGCCCCAAGGCTATGGCTACACCTTC. Translation gives CASSRGGGPQGYGYTF.

The rearrangement uses TRBV6-4 and TRBJ1-1; the match to TRBD1 covers 7 bases. With 3 bases clipped from V and 8 bases from J, the junction kept 6 bases outside the gene matches. Germline V gene data show CDR1 as MRHNA and CDR2 as SNTAGT. This CDR3 has 13 amino acids. CDR3 bases: TGTGCCAGCAGTGAAACCCAGGGACAGGAAGCTTTCTTT. Protein product: CASSETQGQEAFF.

This clonotype has a handful of counts. The rearrangement joins TRBV7-9 to TRBJ1-1; D might be TRBD1 (5 bases). The V end was cut by 5 bases, the J end by 1 base, with 14 bases between. Germline V lookup: CDR1 SEHNR, CDR2 FQNEAQ (reference sequence). CDR3 length: 15 amino acids. CDR3 amino acids: CASSPMGTANTEAFF. Written as DNA, the CDR3 is TGTGCCAGCAGCCCGATGGGGACGGCGAACACTGAAGCTTTCTTT.

The rearrangement uses TRBV10-3 and TRBJ2-1; 8 nucleotides match TRBD1. The CDR3 length is 15 residues. Losses at the gene ends were 2 bases for V and 1 base for J; bases not matched to a gene: 1. The germline V gene encodes CDR1 ENHRY and CDR2 SYGVKD. The DNA for the CDR3 is TGTGCCATCAGTGAGGGACAGGGTTCCTACAATGAGCAGTTCTTC. This encodes CAISEGQGSYNEQFF.

The CDR3 protein is CSVEGQGGTYNEQFF. In DNA form, the CDR3 reads TGCAGCGTTGAGGGGCAGGGAGGCACCTACAATGAGCAGTTCTTC. The rearrangement uses TRBV29-1 and TRBJ2-1, with D perhaps TRBD2 (6 bases). Germline V gene lookup returns CDR1 SQVTM and CDR2 ANQGSEA. This CDR3 comprises 15 residues. V dropped 3 bases and J dropped 2 bases, with 14 bases sitting between them.

This clonotype was detected a few times. The chain carries TRBV7-2 and TRBJ1-6, with D perhaps matching TRBD1 (5 bases). Trimming left V 5 bases short and J 1 base short, with 18 bases between. The germline gives CDR1 SGHTA, CDR2 FQGNSA. The CDR3 totals 18 residues. The CDR3 region has the DNA TGTGCCAGCAGCCGACCGGAAGGGACGGGGTCCTATAATTCACCCCTCCACTTT. Translated, it gives CASSRPEGTGSYNSPLHF.

The J gene is TRBJ2-7, the V gene TRBV6-2 or TRBV6-3; unclear D gene. V dropped 1 base and J dropped 6 bases, with 7 bases sitting between them. CDR3 length: 12 residues. Looked up from germline, CDR1 is MNHEY and CDR2 is SVGEGT. Written as DNA, the CDR3 is TGTGCCAGCAGTTACTTCCTGAGCGAGCAGTACTTC. Its protein product is CASSYFLSEQYF.

The CDR3 is CASSFSFLIANNSPLHF. CDR3 DNA sequence: TGTGCCAGCAGCTTTTCGTTTTTGATCGCGAATAATTCACCCCTCCACTTT. This chain links TRBV7-8 with TRBJ1-6; no reliable D call. The CDR3 is 17 amino acids. Germline CDR1 and CDR2: SGHVS and FQNEAQ. V was cut by 3 bases and J by 5 bases, with 17 bases left in between. The complete variable domain, with remaining parts taken from reference TRBV7-8 and TRBJ1-6, reads GAGVSQSPRYKVAKRGQDVALRCDPISGHVSLFWYQQALGQGPEFLTYFQNEAQLDKSGLPSDRFFAERPEGSVSTLKIQRTQQEDSAVYLCASSFSFLIANNSPLHFGNGTRLTVT.

There are a few counts of this clonotype. The rearrangement uses TRBV30 and TRBJ2-7, with D perhaps matching TRBD1 or TRBD2 (5 bases each). CDR3 size: 15 residues. CDR1 and CDR2 from the germline V gene are GTSNPN and SVGIG (reference sequence). Trimming shortened V by 4 bases and J by 2 bases, and 18 bases separated the two germline ends. CDR3 sequence: CAWIPNRGKAYEQYF. CDR3 in DNA: TGTGCCTGGATTCCTAACCGGGGCAAAGCCTACGAGCAGTACTTC.

The chain has TRBV15 and TRBJ1-6; D ambiguous. Per the germline V gene, CDR1 is LNHNV and CDR2 is YYDKDF (reference sequence). The CDR3 length is 16 residues. Trimming removed 2 bases at V and 6 bases at J, with 14 bases between. This CDR3 reads CATSRSRGLGNSPLHF. The CDR3 nucleotides read TGTGCCACCAGCAGATCCCGAGGGTTGGGTAATTCACCCCTCCACTTT.

The sample holds a few counts of this clonotype. A read error may be the cause here, since a much bigger clone is one base away. The rearrangement uses TRBV7-2 and TRBJ2-7, with TRBD2 as a possible D gene (5 bases). CDR3 length: 18 amino acids. V was trimmed by 5 bases and J by 7 bases, leaving 30 bases between them. Germline V gives CDR1 SGHTA, CDR2 FQGNSA. The CDR3 sequence: CASSPQFGLRTRGNEQYF. The CDR3 region has the DNA TGTGCCAGCAGCCCCCAGTTCGGACTTAGGACGCGTGGGAATGAGCAGTACTTC.

V usage is TRBV3-1 and J usage is TRBJ2-1; TRBD2 aligns across 10 bases. CDR3 length: 19 amino acids. Germline values: CDR1 LGHDT, CDR2 YNNKEL (reference sequence). V lost 1 base and J lost 4; bases outside the gene matches: 13. DNA of the CDR3: TGTGCCAGCAGCCAAGGGGATCTAGCGGGGGAGAATTGGTACAATGAGCAGTTCTTC. It yields the protein CASSQGDLAGENWYNEQFF.

This clonotype was observed a few times. This chain uses TRBV29-1 with TRBJ2-6; possibly TRBD1 for D (6 bases). CDR1 SQVTM and CDR2 ANQGSEA come from the germline V gene. The CDR3 runs to 15 residues. Trimming cost V 7 bases and J 4 bases, with 17 bases left between them. The chain's CDR3 is CSATGSGAGANVLTF. The CDR3 DNA reads as TGCAGCGCCACAGGGTCCGGAGCCGGGGCCAACGTCCTGACTTTC. Full variable domain (remainder filled in from reference TRBV29-1 and TRBJ2-6): SAVISQKPSRDICQRGTSLTIQCQVDSQVTMMFWYRQQPGQSLTLIATANQGSEATYESGFVIDKFPISRPNLTFSTLTVSNMSPEDSSIYLCSATGSGAGANVLTFGAGSRLTVL.

The V call is TRBV9, the J call TRBJ2-1, with 7 positions matching TRBD1. Germline V gives CDR1 SGDLS, CDR2 YYNGEE. The CDR3 runs 15 residues. Unmatched junction bases numbered 6, after V lost 3 bases and J lost 3 bases. Here the CDR3 DNA reads TGTGCCAGCAGCGCACACAGGGGTGACTACAATGAGCAGTTCTTC. Translated: CASSAHRGDYNEQFF.

The genes are TRBV20-1 and TRBJ2-7; D not resolved. Per the germline V gene, CDR1 is DFQATT and CDR2 is SNEGSKA (reference sequence). The CDR3 runs to 15 residues. V was pared by 7 bases and J by 2 bases, with 21 bases between. The CDR3 DNA reads as TGCAGTGTCAACGTAAACCTTCAAATTGCCTACGAGCAGTACTTC. It codes for CSVNVNLQIAYEQYF.

The V and J genes are TRBV30 and TRBJ1-2; D remains unclear. Germline values: CDR1 GTSNPN, CDR2 SVGIG (reference sequence). The CDR3 has 14 residues. The V and J ends lost 4 bases and 0 bases respectively, with 12 bases between them. CDR3 DNA sequence: TGTGCCTGGAATCGGGATAGAACTAACTATGGCTACACCTTC. It encodes CAWNRDRTNYGYTF. The variable domain in full, with the rest retrieved from reference TRBV30 and TRBJ1-2, is SQTIHQWPATLVQPVGSPLSLECTVEGTSNPNLYWYRQAAGRGLQLLFYSVGIGQISSEVPQNLSASRPQDRQFILSSKKLLLSDSGFYLCAWNRDRTNYGYTFGSGTRLTVV.

This clonotype was observed a single time. The chain employs TRBV11-2 and TRBJ2-1; maybe TRBD2 (6 bases). Trimming shortened V by 5 bases and J by 9 bases, and 11 bases separated the two germline ends. This CDR3 has 12 residues. Germline CDR1 is SGHAT and CDR2 is FQNNGV. The CDR3 reads CASSPSGFEQFF. The DNA of the CDR3 is TGTGCCAGCAGCCCCAGCGGGTTTGAGCAGTTCTTC.

This clonotype was counted between two and nine times. The chain carries TRBV27 and TRBJ2-4; no reliable D call. TRBJ2-7 explains the end of the DNA better; the J call may be wrong. This CDR3 has 12 residues. The germline gives CDR1 MNHEY, CDR2 SMNVEV (reference sequence). The CDR3 coding sequence is TGTGCCAATCTCGGGCCCCAGAACGAGCAGTACTTC. Its translation: CANLGPQNEQYF.

As concerns this clonotype: It may be a read error: a sequence one base away is much more abundant. The chain couples TRBV15 to TRBJ2-5; 8 nucleotides line up with TRBD1. The DNA end is a closer match to TRBJ2-1, so the J assignment may be wrong. Germline V gene data show CDR1 as LNHNV and CDR2 as YYDKDF (reference sequence). The CDR3 length is 14 residues. The CDR3 spells CATSSRQGRETQFF. The DNA for the CDR3 is TGTGCCACCAGCAGTAGACAGGGGCGAGAGACCCAGTTCTTC.

J is TRBJ2-1 and V is TRBV12-3 or TRBV12-4; D ambiguous. V was cut by 6 bases and J by 0 bases, with 12 bases left in between. The CDR3 extends over 15 amino acids. CDR3: CASSPGPSSYNEQFF. The CDR3 bases are TGTGCCAGCAGCCCGGGTCCGAGCTCCTACAATGAGCAGTTCTTC.

This clonotype was seen many times. The chain employs TRBV10-3 and TRBJ2-7; D may be TRBD2 (6 bases). Germline V gives CDR1 ENHRY, CDR2 SYGVKD. Trimming cost V 5 bases and J 3 bases, with 14 bases left between them. CDR3 length: 14 amino acids. The chain's CDR3 is CAISPGTDYYEQYF. The CDR3 bases are TGTGCCATCAGTCCCGGGACGGACTACTACGAGCAGTACTTC.

V is TRBV20-1 and J is TRBJ1-1; D gene unclear. Germline-derived CDR1 and CDR2 are DFQATT and SNEGSKA (reference sequence). Trimming removed 3 bases from V and 0 bases from J, with 14 bases in between. The CDR3 has 15 amino acids. CDR3 DNA sequence: TGCAGTGCTAGGCCCGGTGTAAGGGTGAACACTGAAGCTTTCTTT. As protein: CSARPGVRVNTEAFF.

In its sample, this clonotype was seen a few times. V usage is TRBV4-3 and J usage is TRBJ2-1; TRBD1 is a possible D gene (5 bases). This CDR3 comprises 13 residues. Trimming left V 6 bases short and J 8 bases short, with 14 bases between. Germline V gene lookup returns CDR1 LGHNA and CDR2 YSLEER. The CDR3 DNA is TGCGCCAGCAGTCACCAGGGTTTCGATGAGCAGTTCTTC. It is translated as CASSHQGFDEQFF.

The chain joins TRBV2 to TRBJ1-1, with no clear D. This CDR3 has 13 amino acids. Germline V lookup: CDR1 SNHLY, CDR2 FYNNEI. Trimming pared 1 base from V and 4 bases from J, leaving 7 bases between. Here the CDR3 reads CASSEGSGTEAFF. The DNA of the CDR3 is TGTGCCAGCAGTGAAGGGTCGGGCACTGAAGCTTTCTTT.

The rearrangement uses TRBV25-1 and TRBJ2-3, with 7 bases aligning to TRBD2. From germline, CDR1 is MGHDK and CDR2 SYGVNS. The CDR3 loop spans 14 amino acids. Germline trimming cut 4 bases from V and 1 base from J; bases unmatched to any gene: 2. CDR3 residues: CASSALAGTDTQYF. CDR3 nucleotide sequence: TGTGCCAGCAGTGCGCTAGCGGGCACAGATACGCAGTATTTT.

This sequence joins TRBV2 and TRBJ2-6; no clear D. CDR3 length: 15 residues. Germline V gene sequence: CDR1 SNHLY, CDR2 FYNNEI. With 6 bases removed from V and 3 bases from J, the gap between germline ends came to 12 bases. CDR3 protein: CASRSTRFGANVLTF. The CDR3 DNA sequence: TGTGCCAGCAGGAGTACCCGGTTTGGGGCCAACGTCCTGACTTTC. Supplemented by reference TRBV2 and TRBJ2-6, the full variable domain reads EPEVTQTPSHQVTQMGQEVILRCVPISNHLYFYWYRQILGQKVEFLVSFYNNEISEKSEIFDDQFSVERPDGSNFTLKIRSTKLEDSAMYFCASRSTRFGANVLTFGAGSRLTVL.

This clonotype appeared a few times. V gene TRBV12-3 or TRBV12-4 combines with J gene TRBJ2-5, with D hard to call. There are 13 residues in the CDR3. The V end lost 7 bases, the J end lost 5 bases, and 14 bases lay between the germline ends. The CDR3, as DNA: TGTGCCAGCACCCAGGTCAGGTCGGAGACCCAGTACTTC. Its translation: CASTQVRSETQYF.

This clonotype was counted only a few times. The V gene is TRBV3-1, the J gene TRBJ2-7; D uncertain. This CDR3 comprises 16 residues. CDR1 and CDR2 from the germline V gene are LGHDT and YNNKEL (reference sequence). Between the trimmed V and J ends, which lost 0 bases and 5 bases, there was a span of 17 bases. The CDR3, as DNA: TGTGCCAGCAGCCAAGATCTATCTAGAACCCAACACGAGCAGTACTTC. This sequence encodes CASSQDLSRTQHEQYF.

The chain combines TRBV5-1 with TRBJ2-4; the D gene is possibly TRBD1 (5 bases). Deletions cut 0 bases from V and 0 bases from J, with 10 bases between. CDR3 length equals 16 residues. CDR1 is SGHRS and CDR2 is YFSETQ in the germline V gene. The CDR3 sequence: CASSLAPQVAKNIQYF. The CDR3 nucleotides read TGCGCCAGCAGCTTGGCTCCACAGGTAGCCAAAAACATTCAGTACTTC.

This clonotype came up a few times. This may be a read error, as it is one base from a much larger clone. The CDR3 sequence is CASSHTDVGGGTDTQYF. CDR3 bases: TGTGCCAGCAGCCACACGGATGTTGGCGGGGGTACAGATACGCAGTATTTT. The genes are TRBV6-2 or TRBV6-3 and TRBJ2-3; 7 nucleotides agree with TRBD2. The CDR3 has 17 residues. After removal of 6 bases from V and 3 bases from J, the junction contained 15 bases not matched to a gene. Germline CDR1 and CDR2: MNHEY and SVGEGT.